The present T cell receptor beta chain was sequenced within a study of CD8+CD57+ T cells in acquired aplastic anemia. Overall study: Across the sorted CD4+ and CD8+ cells, DNA amounts averaged roughly 3 ug.

CD8+CD57+ cell expansion, shown by flow cytometry, had occurred in the patients selected for sequencing. Among the patients, none had received any therapy at the time of blood sampling. Study outcomes and limitations: Patients versus controls showed no significant CD8+ Simpson's diversity difference.

Using genomic DNA as the template, TCR beta VDJ and CDR3 profiling was carried out. One entry per CDR3 protein results from TCRdb running MiXCR on the reads. Found here are around 200,000 distinct CDR3 sequences, about half of them singletons; the top ten hold just under 20%. The CDR3 contains 14 residues. The V end lost 0 bases, the J end lost 5 bases, and 11 bases lay between the germline ends. Germline CDR1 and CDR2: SGHKS and YYEKEE (reference sequence). With regard to this clonotype: What it recognizes is unknown.

The chain has TRBV5-5 and TRBJ2-5; D remains unclear. This sequence originates from a human donor with aplastic anemia. The sample was sorted CD4+, CD8+, or CD8+CD57+ T cells (not recorded which) from PBMCs. CDR3 sequence reads: CASSLEAVEETQYF. The CDR3 DNA reads TGTGCCAGCAGCTTGGAGGCTGTGGAGGAGACCCAGTACTTC.